This paragraph covers one T cell receptor beta chain sequence. Generated by immunoSEQ multiplex PCR, the TCRdb table keeps only in-frame clones and is missing some. Of roughly 110,000 clones listed, over 80% are singletons. The data stem from a study of T cells after somatic rescue of genetic block. The germline V and J ends were trimmed by 3 bases and 0 bases, with 21 bases remaining between them. Germline lookup yields CDR1 SGHVS and CDR2 FQNEAQ. The CDR3 runs 19 residues. The sample taken for sequencing was peripheral blood mononuclear cells (PBMCs). The source of this sequence is a woman aged 18-29 years. The chain links TRBV7-8 to TRBJ2-1; no firm D call. In DNA form, the CDR3 reads TGTGCCAGCAGCTTGGCCCGGGTCAGGAACCGATACTCCTACAATGAGCAGTTCTTC. Amino acid sequence: CASSLARVRNRYSYNEQFF. Based on the CDR3 plus reference TRBV7-8 and TRBJ2-1, the full variable domain is GAGVSQSPRYKVAKRGQDVALRCDPISGHVSLFWYQQALGQGPEFLTYFQNEAQLDKSGLPSDRFFAERPEGSVSTLKIQRTQQEDSAVYLCASSLARVRNRYSYNEQFFGPGTRLTVL.